This is a list of T cell receptor beta chains from one sample in a study of patients and donors after allogeneic stem cell transplantation. One entry per CDR3 protein, called by TCRdb with MiXCR from the RT-PCR reads. The sample holds some 7,600 distinct CDR3 sequences, approximately 10% seen once. The sequencing sample was made of blood, either unsorted or a sorted T cell fraction (not recorded which). Every receptor here comes from a human donor who was either an allogeneic HSCT recipient or a stem cell or donor lymphocyte infusion donor (not recorded which). It is not recorded whose cells these are; they may come from a transplant donor. The CDR3 runs from the conserved cysteine through the conserved F or W. Each record gives: clone size, V gene, J gene, CDR3 protein. Size tells how often a clone was seen (once, few, many) or the class of an expanded clone, and some rows leave it out.

clone size: medium-sized; V gene: TRBV6-1; J gene: TRBJ2-3; CDR3 protein: CASSEDQGPDTQYF
clone size: few; V gene: TRBV6-1; J gene: TRBJ2-2; CDR3 protein: CASSDPNTGELFF
clone size: many; V gene: TRBV6-2/TRBV6-3; J gene: TRBJ2-3; CDR3 protein: CASRTERRTPRDTQYF
clone size: many; V gene: TRBV18; J gene: TRBJ1-2; CDR3 protein: CASSPTAGQHYGYTF
clone size: medium-sized; V gene: TRBV12-3/TRBV12-4; J gene: TRBJ2-5; CDR3 protein: CASSRYSQETQYF
clone size: NA; V gene: TRBV3-1; J gene: TRBJ2-4; CDR3 protein: CASSPRLAGENIQYF
clone size: once; V gene: TRBV12-3/TRBV12-4; J gene: TRBJ1-1; CDR3 protein: CASSRTGQMNTEAFF
clone size: NA; V gene: TRBV11-2; J gene: TRBJ2-2; CDR3 protein: CASTTSNANTGELFF
clone size: NA; V gene: TRBV28; J gene: TRBJ1-6; CDR3 protein: CASSLALAGAPLHF
clone size: many; V gene: TRBV20-1; J gene: TRBJ1-2; CDR3 protein: CSAENLSTEYGYTF
clone size: NA; V gene: TRBV6-5; J gene: TRBJ2-6; CDR3 protein: CASSYLRFSGANVLTF
clone size: few; V gene: TRBV7-7; J gene: TRBJ2-5; CDR3 protein: CASSLSPQGQETQYF
clone size: many; V gene: TRBV6-1; J gene: TRBJ1-1; CDR3 protein: CASSGGQMNTEAFF
clone size: few; V gene: TRBV4-2; J gene: TRBJ1-4; CDR3 protein: CASSQLGEKLFF
clone size: few; V gene: TRBV20-1; J gene: TRBJ1-2; CDR3 protein: CSARPGGQQPF
clone size: few; V gene: TRBV29-1; J gene: TRBJ1-2; CDR3 protein: CSVELWAGNGYTF
clone size: NA; V gene: TRBV29-1; J gene: TRBJ2-4; CDR3 protein: CSVEAGGRGNIQYF
clone size: NA; V gene: TRBV10-3; J gene: TRBJ2-1; CDR3 protein: CAISEFGSYNEQFF
clone size: few; V gene: TRBV30; J gene: TRBJ2-7; CDR3 protein: CAWSWGQQASYEQYF
clone size: many; V gene: TRBV7-2; J gene: TRBJ2-5; CDR3 protein: CASSPTLAGAPQETQYF
clone size: few; V gene: TRBV3-1; J gene: TRBJ2-7; CDR3 protein: CASSHAISYEQYF
clone size: NA; V gene: TRBV18; J gene: TRBJ1-1; CDR3 protein: CASSPSQEVVTEAFF
clone size: many; V gene: TRBV12-3/TRBV12-4; J gene: TRBJ2-7; CDR3 protein: CASSPGLHSYEQYF